This T cell receptor beta chain was retrieved from a study of CD4 T cells in relation to SARS-CoV-2 and coronaviruses. CD4+ T cells from unexposed donors were obtained before the COVID-19 pandemic (2011-2018). The cells were cultured for about 10 days before CD4+ T cells were isolated. Unexposed-donor CD4+ T cells were probed with SARS-CoV-2 S/N and four cold-coronavirus spikes, cells permitting. Fresh IL-2 medium replaced half the medium on days 3 and 7. Note on this clone: Its antigen is not known.

General study results and limits: This crossreactivity analysis covered spike protein alone, no other viral proteins.

Assay used: immunoSEQ multiplex PCR; TCRdb lists only in-frame clones, some missing. The sample includes 20,000 to 25,000 clones, 74% of them seen just once. CDR3 length: 17 amino acids. Looked up from germline, CDR1 is MNHNS and CDR2 is SASEGT. V was trimmed by 3 bases and J by 6 bases, leaving 24 bases between them. V is TRBV6-1 and J is TRBJ2-7; perhaps D is TRBD1 or TRBD2 (5 bases each). The sequenced sample consisted of CD4+ T cells from PBMCs, cultured in vitro. The source is a human donor in good health. This CDR3 reads CASSETPGPPSWGEQYF. In DNA form, the CDR3 reads TGTGCCAGCAGTGAGACACCGGGACCCCCATCTTGGGGCGAGCAGTACTTC.